This record looks at one T cell receptor (beta chain) sequence and its context. Its antigen is unknown. The CDR3 runs 16 residues from the cysteine to the phenylalanine. The record lacks a DNA sequence. Taken from the germline V gene, the CDR1 and CDR2 loops are SGDLS and YYNGEE. The run used a NextSeq 550. The Human TCR Profiling Kit (MiLaboratory) was used to make UMI-labeled 5' RACE TRB cDNA libraries. The full amount of extracted RNA was used for cDNA synthesis, and the full amount of resulting cDNA was used for PCR amplification. Libraries were prepared in parallel using an identical number of PCR cycles. Processing in the source paper ran as follows. MIGEC and MiXCR extracted about 48,000 +/- 9,800 unique UMI-labeled TRB cDNA molecules per library, requiring at least two reads per UMI. On average, each library contained roughly 40,000 +/- 10,000 functional in-frame TRB CDR3 nucleotide clonotypes without stop codons. Diversity metrics, including normalized Shannon-Wiener and Chao1, were computed in VDJtools after downsampling to 5000 UMI-labeled TRB molecules per sample. VDJtools was used to calculate clonotype-size-weighted physicochemical properties of the central five CDR3 residues, namely interaction energy, strength, volume and Kidera factor 4. TCRdb reanalyzed the reads, keeping one entry per CDR3 protein sequence and omitting DNA. TCRdb's processing, not the authors' own work, is the source of the V and J calls. The table kept for this sample lists 130,000 or so distinct CDR3 sequences. The ten most abundant clones make up roughly 0.3% of the sample.

This sample was taken from a study of CXCR3-negative and CXCR3-positive naive CD8 T cells (dated by TCRdb to about 2019). Some background on the complete study: In total, about 135 million TRB reads were obtained, corresponding to roughly 1.5 +/- 0.3 million reads per library. Diversity and physicochemical repertoire analyses were performed on about a dozen donors pooled from two independent experiments. Naive subsets from about five donors and memory cells from 3 donors were included in the TRBV-TRBJ cluster analysis.

Each CD8+ T cell subset was flow-sorted in triplicate, with fewer than 350,000 cells per subset placed directly into RLT lysis buffer. To keep memory contaminants out, a stringent definition of naive CD8+ T cells was applied: CD45RO-CCR7+CD27+CD95-. Using standard density gradient centrifugation, peripheral blood mononuclear cells were isolated from buffy coats. A FACSAria III was used to flow-sort naive CXCR3-negative and CXCR3-positive CD8+ T cells. Total RNA was extracted from sorted cells with an RNeasy Mini Kit. Results and caveats for the whole study, not just this receptor: Freshly isolated PBMCs were used for most assays because CXCR3 expression went down partially after cryopreservation. Within the same donor, TRBV-TRBJ usage looked similar between naive CXCR3-negative and CXCR3-positive cells, but memory cells had distinct patterns. TRB CDR3s from CXCR3-positive naive cells showed higher hydrophobicity (lower Kidera factor 4), lower energy, and higher strength and volume indices than CXCR3-negative naive cells. Surface CD5, linked to self-reactivity in mice, was comparable between naive subsets; TCR interaction strength was therefore also inferred from TRB CDR3 physicochemical properties. Repertoire diversity was comparably high in both naive subsets but much lower in memory CD8+ T cells.

This clonotype was sampled from a human donor in good health. Some clones in this sample may be carry-over from other donors' samples. The chain joins TRBV9 to TRBJ2-1; TCRdb's D call, TRBD2, is unchecked because there is no DNA. Material: naive CXCR3- CD8+ T cells from blood. What this sample's cell subset or site label stands for: CD45RO-CCR7+CD27+CD95- naive CD8+ T cells lacking CXCR3 (TNR3-). The CDR3 loop reads CASSPSSGATYNEQFF.